Below, one T cell receptor beta chain is given with its context. The CDR3 regions of TCR beta were amplified from RNA transcripts. RT-PCR in the first round (using the HTBI primer set) targeted the TCR CDR3. One entry per CDR3 protein results from TCRdb running MiXCR on the multiplex PCR reads. Found here are about 270,000 distinct CDR3 sequences, about 16% of them singletons; the top ten hold more than 30%. This specimen comes from a study of T cells in Graves' hyperthyroidism and ophthalmopathy. The CDR3 runs to 14 residues. The V and J ends lost 4 bases and 2 bases respectively, with 11 bases between them. Per germline, CDR1 MNHEY and CDR2 SVGAGI.

The material sequenced was blood. The sequence derives from a woman aged 45-59 years with Graves' hyperthyroidism that later progressed to Graves' ophthalmopathy. V is TRBV6-5 and J is TRBJ1-2; unclear D gene. CDR3 in amino acids: CASSSPRRNYGYTF. For the CDR3, the DNA is TGTGCCAGCAGTTCCCCCCGGCGGAACTATGGCTACACCTTC.